Listed below are T cell receptor beta chains from one sample, sequenced in a study of blood T cell repertoires in COVID-19. TCRdb's table, derived via immunoSEQ multiplex PCR, lists solely in-frame clones and lacks some. The table has a few hundred thousand clones, about 85% seen once; the top ten hold around 5.9%. Sequencing was performed on PBMCs or T cells enriched from blood (not recorded which). The receptor set was obtained from a woman in her 30s who had recovered from COVID-19. CDR3s include the opening cysteine and the closing phenylalanine or tryptophan. D genes are given only for firm matches. A row's size may be missing; if present it is once, few, many or a size class.

d_gene: NA
v_gene: TRBV3-1/TRBV3-2
j_gene: TRBJ2-1
abundance: NA
CDR3nt: TGTGCCAGCAGCGAGGAACTGACCCAGCTAGGTGAGCAGTTCTTC
CDR3aa: CASSEELTQLGEQFF

d_gene: NA
v_gene: TRBV18
j_gene: TRBJ1-1
abundance: NA
CDR3nt: TGTGCCAGCTCACCACTCAGATCGGGGACTGAAGCTTTCTTT
CDR3aa: CASSPLRSGTEAFF

d_gene: TRBD1
v_gene: TRBV18
j_gene: TRBJ1-3
abundance: once
CDR3nt: TGTGCCAGCTCTAATGACAGGGGCCGGGACACCATATATTTT
CDR3aa: CASSNDRGRDTIYF

d_gene: TRBD1
v_gene: TRBV5-1
j_gene: TRBJ2-7
abundance: NA
CDR3nt: TGCGCCAGCAGCTTCGGGACAGGGGTCGACGAGCAGTACTTC
CDR3aa: CASSFGTGVDEQYF

d_gene: TRBD2
v_gene: TRBV5-1
j_gene: TRBJ2-2
abundance: NA
CDR3nt: TGCGCCAGCAGCCTCCCAACTAGCGGGGGGCGGGCCGGGGAGCTGTTTTTT
CDR3aa: CASSLPTSGGRAGELFF

d_gene: NA
v_gene: TRBV18
j_gene: TRBJ2-7
abundance: NA
CDR3nt: TGTGCCAGCTCACCACTTGAGAGCTCCTACGAGCAGTACTTC
CDR3aa: CASSPLESSYEQYF

d_gene: NA
v_gene: TRBV15
j_gene: TRBJ2-3
abundance: NA
CDR3nt: TGTGCCACCAGCAGAGATTTACAGGGTCTCACAGATACGCAGTATTTT
CDR3aa: CATSRDLQGLTDTQYF

d_gene: TRBD1
v_gene: TRBV2
j_gene: TRBJ2-3
abundance: NA
CDR3nt: TGTGCCAGCAGTGGACAGGGGCGGCTCTGGGATTTT
CDR3aa: CASSGQGRLWDF

d_gene: NA
v_gene: TRBV5-6
j_gene: TRBJ1-2
abundance: NA
CDR3nt: TGTGCCAGCAGCTTGAGGCAGGGTAGTGGCTACACCTTC
CDR3aa: CASSLRQGSGYTF

d_gene: NA
v_gene: TRBV5-5
j_gene: TRBJ1-3
abundance: NA
CDR3nt: TGTGCCAGCAGCTTGGACCGGACAGCCTCTGGAAACACCATATATTTT
CDR3aa: CASSLDRTASGNTIYF

d_gene: TRBD1
v_gene: TRBV24-1
j_gene: TRBJ1-2
abundance: few
CDR3nt: TGTGCCACCAGTGATCCGAAGACAGGGGAAGGCTACACCTTC
CDR3aa: CATSDPKTGEGYTF

d_gene: NA
v_gene: TRBV30
j_gene: TRBJ1-1
abundance: NA
CDR3nt: TGTGCCTGGAGTAAGGGGGGAGGGACTGAAGCTTTCTTT
CDR3aa: CAWSKGGGTEAFF

d_gene: NA
v_gene: TRBV7-9
j_gene: TRBJ1-1
abundance: NA
CDR3nt: TGTGCCAGCAGCGCCTACAGAGCTAACACTGAAGCTTTCTTT
CDR3aa: CASSAYRANTEAFF

d_gene: TRBD1
v_gene: TRBV6-5
j_gene: TRBJ2-1
abundance: NA
CDR3nt: TGTGCCAGCAAAGGTGGGACAGGGTACAATGAGCAGTTCTTC
CDR3aa: CASKGGTGYNEQFF

d_gene: NA
v_gene: TRBV30
j_gene: TRBJ1-1
abundance: once
CDR3nt: TGTGCCTGGAGTGTAGGGGGGGTGAACACTGAAGCTTTCTTT
CDR3aa: CAWSVGGVNTEAFF

d_gene: TRBD1
v_gene: TRBV24-1
j_gene: TRBJ1-2
abundance: NA
CDR3nt: TGTGCCACCAGTGGCCGAGACAGGGGCTATGGCTACACCTTC
CDR3aa: CATSGRDRGYGYTF

d_gene: NA
v_gene: TRBV19
j_gene: TRBJ1-1
abundance: NA
CDR3nt: TGTGCCAGTAGTACTAAAGCCGGGGGGGGCACTGAAGCTTTCTTT
CDR3aa: CASSTKAGGGTEAFF

d_gene: NA
v_gene: TRBV30
j_gene: TRBJ1-5
abundance: NA
CDR3nt: TGTGCCTGGAGTGTGCGATCGAGTCAGCCCCAGCATTTT
CDR3aa: CAWSVRSSQPQHF

d_gene: NA
v_gene: TRBV19
j_gene: TRBJ1-3
abundance: NA
CDR3nt: TGTGCCAGTAGTATGAGGTCCACGGAACGGCTGAATGGAAACACCATATATTTT
CDR3aa: CASSMRSTERLNGNTIYF

d_gene: NA
v_gene: TRBV21-1
j_gene: TRBJ1-2
abundance: NA
CDR3nt: TGTGCCAGCAGATCGATAGGGGGATCCCGACTGGGCTACACCTTC
CDR3aa: CASRSIGGSRLGYTF

d_gene: TRBD1
v_gene: TRBV6-5
j_gene: TRBJ2-7
abundance: NA
CDR3nt: TGTGCCAGCAGGACAGGGGGTCTATCCTACGAGCAGTACTTC
CDR3aa: CASRTGGLSYEQYF

d_gene: NA
v_gene: TRBV29-1
j_gene: TRBJ2-5
abundance: NA
CDR3nt: TGCAGCGTTGGGGCGAGAGAGACCCAGTACTTC
CDR3aa: CSVGARETQYF

d_gene: NA
v_gene: TRBV5-1
j_gene: TRBJ2-3
abundance: NA
CDR3nt: TGCGCCAGCAGCTTGGGCGGCACAGATACGCAGTATTTT
CDR3aa: CASSLGGTDTQYF

d_gene: TRBD1
v_gene: TRBV29-1
j_gene: TRBJ1-1
abundance: NA
CDR3nt: TGCAGCGTGCGCGCCGGGACAGCCATGAACACTGAAGCTTTCTTT
CDR3aa: CSVRAGTAMNTEAFF

d_gene: NA
v_gene: TRBV4-2
j_gene: TRBJ1-3
abundance: once
CDR3nt: TGTGCCAGCAGCCAAAAGGGTGGGCGGGGGATAAACTCTGGAAACACCATATATTTT
CDR3aa: CASSQKGGRGINSGNTIYF

d_gene: NA
v_gene: TRBV5-6
j_gene: TRBJ1-2
abundance: NA
CDR3nt: TGTGCCAGCAGCTTTTGGGGGGGTGCGAACTATGGCTACACCTTC
CDR3aa: CASSFWGGANYGYTF

d_gene: NA
v_gene: TRBV2
j_gene: TRBJ2-3
abundance: NA
CDR3nt: TGTGCCAGCAAGGTACAGCCGATTAGCACAGATACGCAGTATTTT
CDR3aa: CASKVQPISTDTQYF

d_gene: NA
v_gene: TRBV5-1
j_gene: TRBJ2-3
abundance: NA
CDR3nt: TGCGCCAGCAGGCAAGGGGGGGCTAGCACAGATACGCAGTATTTT
CDR3aa: CASRQGGASTDTQYF

d_gene: NA
v_gene: TRBV5-1
j_gene: TRBJ1-5
abundance: NA
CDR3nt: TGCGCCAGCAGCTTTACCCCCCAGGAATATAGCAATCAGCCCCAGCATTTT
CDR3aa: CASSFTPQEYSNQPQHF

d_gene: NA
v_gene: TRBV19
j_gene: TRBJ1-4
abundance: NA
CDR3nt: TGTGCCAGTAGTATCGGTCGTCGGGTCCGCACTAATGAAAAACTGTTTTTT
CDR3aa: CASSIGRRVRTNEKLFF

d_gene: NA
v_gene: TRBV19
j_gene: TRBJ1-4
abundance: NA
CDR3nt: TGTGCCAGTAGTATCAGGGGCGGTGAAAAACTGTTTTTT
CDR3aa: CASSIRGGEKLFF

d_gene: TRBD2
v_gene: TRBV9
j_gene: TRBJ2-7
abundance: NA
CDR3nt: TGTGCCAGCAGCCCGAGCGGGGGTTGGTCCTACGAGCAGTACTTC
CDR3aa: CASSPSGGWSYEQYF

d_gene: NA
v_gene: TRBV5-4
j_gene: TRBJ2-3
abundance: NA
CDR3nt: TGTGCCAGCAGCTTGTTAGCAGCAGATACGCAGTATTTT
CDR3aa: CASSLLAADTQYF

d_gene: TRBD1
v_gene: TRBV4-1
j_gene: TRBJ2-1
abundance: NA
CDR3nt: TGCGCCAGCAGCCAAGAAAAGGGCCCCGGGACAGGCTACAATGAGCAGTTCTTC
CDR3aa: CASSQEKGPGTGYNEQFF

d_gene: NA
v_gene: TRBV27
j_gene: TRBJ1-2
abundance: NA
CDR3nt: TGTGCCAGCAGTTTATCGACACCCTTAGACTACACCTTC
CDR3aa: CASSLSTPLDYTF

d_gene: NA
v_gene: TRBV7-3
j_gene: TRBJ2-3
abundance: NA
CDR3nt: TGTGCCAGCAGCTTTGAGGTTGCAGATACGCAGTATTTT
CDR3aa: CASSFEVADTQYF

d_gene: TRBD2
v_gene: TRBV7-2
j_gene: TRBJ2-1
abundance: NA
CDR3nt: TGTGCCAGCAGCTTCGGGACTAGCGGGTACAATGAGCAGTTCTTC
CDR3aa: CASSFGTSGYNEQFF